This T cell receptor beta chain was sequenced during a study of monozygotic twins with inflammatory bowel disease. Regarding the study as a whole: Fewer clonotypes were shared with others by IBD patients than by healthy twins, especially with disease activity.

Remarks on this clonotype: What it binds is not known.

Researchers isolated total RNA from whole blood without sorting T cells. From its re-call of the 5' RACE reads, TCRdb lists each CDR3 protein once, without DNA. In all, the sample yields approximately 400,000 distinct CDR3 sequences. The TCR originated in a human donor with ulcerative colitis or Crohn's disease, or a healthy co-twin of an affected twin (not recorded which). Sequenced: blood.

The CDR3: CSARMVEGNTEAFF. The gene calls are TRBV20-1 and TRBJ1-1. This CDR3 region has 14 residues. Germline V gene lookup returns CDR1 DFQATT and CDR2 SNEGSKA (reference sequence).